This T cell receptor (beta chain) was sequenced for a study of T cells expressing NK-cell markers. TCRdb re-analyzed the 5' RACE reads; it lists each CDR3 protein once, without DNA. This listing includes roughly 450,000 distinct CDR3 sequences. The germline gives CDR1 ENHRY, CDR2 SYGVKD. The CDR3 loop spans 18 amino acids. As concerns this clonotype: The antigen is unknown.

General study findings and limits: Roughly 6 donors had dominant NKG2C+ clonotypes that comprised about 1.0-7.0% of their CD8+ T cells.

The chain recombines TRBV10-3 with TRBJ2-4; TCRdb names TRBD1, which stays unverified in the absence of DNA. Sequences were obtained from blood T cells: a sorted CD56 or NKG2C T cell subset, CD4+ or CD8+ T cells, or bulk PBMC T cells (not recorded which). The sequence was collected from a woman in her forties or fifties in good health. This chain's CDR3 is CAISDPGQPERGKNIQYF.